This TCR beta chain was sequenced during a study of human T cells and chemical hapten exposure. Study information: Variation in per-sample TCR yields came mainly from small pooled library volume differences.

The sample's time point: pre-sensitization, week 0. The treatment was: therapeutic diphenylcyclopropenone sensitization with weekly scalp DPC. TCRdb used MiXCR to reprocess the RACE reads, holding one entry per CDR3 protein. The table has a few hundred thousand distinct CDR3 sequences, about 5% seen once. This clonotype was detected only a few times. This receptor was identified in a woman younger than 35 with alopecia areata. Some clones in this sample may be carry-over from other donors' samples. The specimen comprised whole blood, sampled in connection with sensitization to the hapten diphenylcyclopropenone (DPC).

CDR3 in amino acids: CASSYAGGITDTQYF. CDR3 in DNA: TGTGCCAGCAGTTACGCGGGGGGGATCACAGATACGCAGTATTTT. The chain is built from TRBV6-2 or TRBV6-3 and TRBJ2-3, with 9 bases matching TRBD2. Germline V lookup: CDR1 MNHEY, CDR2 SVGEGT. Trimming took 2 bases from V and 2 from J; bases not matched to a gene: 2. This CDR3 comprises 15 residues.